The TCR beta chain described here comes from a study of T cells in narcolepsy. Overall study findings and caveats: Reportedly, autoreactive clonotypes were serially detected in patients' blood but not controls'. Autoreactive clone sequences were missing from some blood memory CD4+ repertoires. Same-patient CSF and blood CD4+ T cell clonotypes included HCRT-specific and TRIB2-specific autoreactive ones.

Assay used: immunoSEQ multiplex PCR; TCRdb lists only in-frame clones, some missing. Of fewer than 35,000 clones listed, 82% are singletons. As for this clone: Antigen: not known.

V lost 0 bases, J lost 5 bases, and 6 bases stayed unmatched. This CDR3 spans 14 amino acids. The germline V gene encodes CDR1 GTSNPN and CDR2 SVGIG (reference sequence). V is TRBV30 and J is TRBJ1-1, with 7 bases identical to TRBD1. Sequencing was performed on CD45RA- memory CD4+ T cells from PBMCs. The TCR sequence derives from a human donor with narcolepsy. DNA for the CDR3: TGTGCCTGGAGTGTAGGGGGCCCACGAACTGAAGCTTTCTTT. It specifies CAWSVGGPRTEAFF.